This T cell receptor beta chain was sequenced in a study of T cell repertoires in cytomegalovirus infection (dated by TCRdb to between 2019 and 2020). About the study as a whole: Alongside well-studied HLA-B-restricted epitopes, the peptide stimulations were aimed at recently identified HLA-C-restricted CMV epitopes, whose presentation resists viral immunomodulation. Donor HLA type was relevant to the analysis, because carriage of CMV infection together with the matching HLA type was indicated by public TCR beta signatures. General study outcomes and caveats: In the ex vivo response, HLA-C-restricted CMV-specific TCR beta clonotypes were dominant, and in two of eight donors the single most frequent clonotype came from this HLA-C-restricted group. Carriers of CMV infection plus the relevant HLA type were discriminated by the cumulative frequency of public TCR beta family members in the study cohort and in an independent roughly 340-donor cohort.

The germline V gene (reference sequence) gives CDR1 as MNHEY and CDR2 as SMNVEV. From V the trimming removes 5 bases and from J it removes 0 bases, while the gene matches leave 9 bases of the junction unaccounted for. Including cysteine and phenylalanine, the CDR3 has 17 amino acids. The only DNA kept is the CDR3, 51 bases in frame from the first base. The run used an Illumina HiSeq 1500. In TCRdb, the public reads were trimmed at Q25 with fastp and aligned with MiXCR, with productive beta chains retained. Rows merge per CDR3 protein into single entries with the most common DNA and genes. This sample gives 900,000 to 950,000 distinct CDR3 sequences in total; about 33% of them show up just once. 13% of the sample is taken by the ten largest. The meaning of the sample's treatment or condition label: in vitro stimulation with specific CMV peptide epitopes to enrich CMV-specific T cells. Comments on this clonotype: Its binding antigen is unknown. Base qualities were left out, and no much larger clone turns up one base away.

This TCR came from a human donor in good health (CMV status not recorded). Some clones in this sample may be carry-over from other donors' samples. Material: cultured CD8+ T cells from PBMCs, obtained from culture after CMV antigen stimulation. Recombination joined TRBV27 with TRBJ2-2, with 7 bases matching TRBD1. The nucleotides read TGTGCCAGCAGTCCCCTCTCCGGGACAGCGAACACCGGGGAGCTGTTTTTT. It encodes CASSPLSGTANTGELFF.